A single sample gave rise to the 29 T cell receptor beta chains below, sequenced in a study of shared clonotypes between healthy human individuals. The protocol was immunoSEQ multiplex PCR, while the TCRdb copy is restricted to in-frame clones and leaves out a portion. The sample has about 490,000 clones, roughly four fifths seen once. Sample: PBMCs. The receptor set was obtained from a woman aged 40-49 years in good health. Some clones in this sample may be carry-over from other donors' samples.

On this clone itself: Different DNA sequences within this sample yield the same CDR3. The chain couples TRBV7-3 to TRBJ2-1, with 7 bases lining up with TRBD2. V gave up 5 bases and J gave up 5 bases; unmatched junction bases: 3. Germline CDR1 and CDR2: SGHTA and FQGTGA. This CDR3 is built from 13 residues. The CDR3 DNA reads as TGTGCCAGCAGCCTAAGCGGGAACAATGAGCAGTTCTTC. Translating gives CASSLSGNNEQFF.

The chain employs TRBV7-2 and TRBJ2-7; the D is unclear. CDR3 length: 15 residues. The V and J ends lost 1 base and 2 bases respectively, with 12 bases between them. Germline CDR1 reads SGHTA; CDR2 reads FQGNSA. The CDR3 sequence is CASSLVAIIPYEQYF. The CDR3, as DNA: TGTGCCAGCAGCTTAGTTGCGATCATCCCCTACGAGCAGTACTTC.

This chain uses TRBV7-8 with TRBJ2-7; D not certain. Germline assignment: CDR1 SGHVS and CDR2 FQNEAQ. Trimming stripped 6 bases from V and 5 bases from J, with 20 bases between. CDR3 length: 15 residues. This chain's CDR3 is CASSFFCYSPHEQYF. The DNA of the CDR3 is TGTGCCAGCAGTTTCTTCTGCTACTCACCCCACGAGCAGTACTTC.

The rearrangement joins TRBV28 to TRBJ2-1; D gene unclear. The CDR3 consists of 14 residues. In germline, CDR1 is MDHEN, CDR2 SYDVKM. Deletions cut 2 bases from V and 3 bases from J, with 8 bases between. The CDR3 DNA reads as TGTGCCAGCAGTTTAGCAGAATTCTACAATGAGCAGTTCTTC. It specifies CASSLAEFYNEQFF. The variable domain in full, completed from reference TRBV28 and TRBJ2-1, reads DVKVTQSSRYLVKRTGEKVFLECVQDMDHENMFWYRQDPGLGLRLIYFSYDVKMKEKGDIPEGYSVSREKKERFSLILESASTNQTSMYLCASSLAEFYNEQFFGPGTRLTVL.

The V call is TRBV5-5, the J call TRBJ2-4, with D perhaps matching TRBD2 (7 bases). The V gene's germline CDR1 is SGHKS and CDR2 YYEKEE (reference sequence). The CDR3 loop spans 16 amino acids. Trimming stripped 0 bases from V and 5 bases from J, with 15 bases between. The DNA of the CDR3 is TGTGCCAGCAGCTTGGGCTGGGGGGGCCGAGAAAACATTCAGTACTTC. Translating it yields CASSLGWGGRENIQYF. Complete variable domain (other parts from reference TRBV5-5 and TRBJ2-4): DAGVTQSPTHLIKTRGQQVTLRCSPISGHKSVSWYQQVLGQGPQFIFQYYEKEERGRGNFPDRFSARQFPNYSSELNVNALLLGDSALYLCASSLGWGGRENIQYFGAGTRLSVL.

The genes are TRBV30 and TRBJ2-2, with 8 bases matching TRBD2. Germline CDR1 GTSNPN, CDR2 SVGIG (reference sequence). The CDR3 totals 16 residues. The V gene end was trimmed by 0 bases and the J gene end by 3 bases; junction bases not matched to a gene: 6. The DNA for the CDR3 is TGTGCCTGGAGTGTACTGGCGGGAGGCGACACCGGGGAGCTGTTTTTT. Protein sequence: CAWSVLAGGDTGELFF.

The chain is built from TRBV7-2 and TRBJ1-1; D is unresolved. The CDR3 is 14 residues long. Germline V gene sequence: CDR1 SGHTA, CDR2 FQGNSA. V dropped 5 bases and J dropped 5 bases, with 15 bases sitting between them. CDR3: CASSHGRSRTEAFF. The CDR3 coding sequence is TGTGCCAGCAGCCACGGACGGTCGAGAACTGAAGCTTTCTTT. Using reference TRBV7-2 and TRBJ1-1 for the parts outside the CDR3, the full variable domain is GAGVSQSPSNKVTEKGKDVELRCDPISGHTALYWYRQSLGQGLEFLIYFQGNSAPDKSGLPSDRFSAERTGGSVSTLTIQRTQQEDSAVYLCASSHGRSRTEAFFGQGTRLTVV.

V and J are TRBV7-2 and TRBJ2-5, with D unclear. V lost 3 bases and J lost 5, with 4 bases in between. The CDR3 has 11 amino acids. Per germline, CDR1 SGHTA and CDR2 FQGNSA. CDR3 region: CASSFWETQYF. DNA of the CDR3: TGTGCCAGCAGCTTTTGGGAGACCCAGTACTTC.

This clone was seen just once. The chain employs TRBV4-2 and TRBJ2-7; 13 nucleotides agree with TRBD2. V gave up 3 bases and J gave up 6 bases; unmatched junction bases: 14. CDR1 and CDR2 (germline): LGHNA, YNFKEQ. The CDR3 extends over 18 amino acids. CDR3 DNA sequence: TGTGCCAGCAGCCATGCCTCCGGGACTAGCGGGATTCGTCGCGAGCAGTACTTC. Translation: CASSHASGTSGIRREQYF.

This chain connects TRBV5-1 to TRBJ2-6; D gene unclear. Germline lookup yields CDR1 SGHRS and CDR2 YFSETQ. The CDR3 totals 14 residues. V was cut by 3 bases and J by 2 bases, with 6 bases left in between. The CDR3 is CASSSDTGANVLTF. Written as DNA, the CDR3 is TGCGCCAGCAGCTCTGACACTGGGGCCAACGTCCTGACTTTC.

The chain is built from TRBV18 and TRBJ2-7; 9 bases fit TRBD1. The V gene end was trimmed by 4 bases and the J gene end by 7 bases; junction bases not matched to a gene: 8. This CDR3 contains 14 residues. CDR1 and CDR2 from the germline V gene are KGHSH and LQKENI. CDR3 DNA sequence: TGTGCCAGCTCACTCGGGACAGGGCTTCGGGAGCAGTACTTC. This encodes CASSLGTGLREQYF.

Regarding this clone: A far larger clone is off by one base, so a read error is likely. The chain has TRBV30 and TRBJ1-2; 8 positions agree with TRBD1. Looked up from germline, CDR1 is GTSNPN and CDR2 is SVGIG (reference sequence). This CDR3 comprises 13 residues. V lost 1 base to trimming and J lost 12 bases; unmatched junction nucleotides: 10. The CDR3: CAWSADRVKGHTF. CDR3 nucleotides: TGTGCCTGGAGTGCGGACAGGGTAAAAGGCCACACCTTC. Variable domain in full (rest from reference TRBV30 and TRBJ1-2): SQTIHQWPATLVQPVGSPLSLECTVEGTSNPNLYWYRQAAGRGLQLLFYSVGIGQISSEVPQNLSASRPQDRQFILSSKKLLLSDSGFYLCAWSADRVKGHTFGSGTRLTVV.

The CDR3 spells CSVGGNMNTEAFF. In DNA form, the CDR3 reads TGCAGCGTCGGGGGGAACATGAACACTGAAGCTTTCTTT. This chain uses TRBV29-1 with TRBJ1-1; D is perhaps TRBD1 (5 bases). V shed 6 bases and J shed 0 bases, with 11 bases lying between them. CDR3 length equals 13 residues. Germline V gene sequence: CDR1 SQVTM, CDR2 ANQGSEA. The full variable domain, completed using reference TRBV29-1 and TRBJ1-1, is SAVISQKPSRDICQRGTSLTIQCQVDSQVTMMFWYRQQPGQSLTLIATANQGSEATYESGFVIDKFPISRPNLTFSTLTVSNMSPEDSSIYLCSVGGNMNTEAFFGQGTRLTVV.

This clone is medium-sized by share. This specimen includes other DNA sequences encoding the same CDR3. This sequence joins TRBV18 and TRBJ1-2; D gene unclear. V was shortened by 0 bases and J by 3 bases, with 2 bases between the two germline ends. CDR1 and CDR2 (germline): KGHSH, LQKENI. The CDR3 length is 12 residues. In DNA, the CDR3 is TGTGCCAGCTCACCACCAGACTATGGCTACACCTTC. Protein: CASSPPDYGYTF. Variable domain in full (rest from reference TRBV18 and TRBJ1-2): NAGVMQNPRHLVRRRGQEARLRCSPMKGHSHVYWYRQLPEEGLKFMVYLQKENIIDESGMPKERFSAEFPKEGPSILRIQQVVRGDSAAYFCASSPPDYGYTFGSGTRLTVV.

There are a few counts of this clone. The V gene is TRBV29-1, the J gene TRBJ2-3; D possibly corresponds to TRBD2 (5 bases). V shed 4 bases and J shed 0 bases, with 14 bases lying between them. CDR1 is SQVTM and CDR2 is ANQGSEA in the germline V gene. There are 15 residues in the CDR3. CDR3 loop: CSVARNPGSTDTQYF. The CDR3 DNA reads TGCAGCGTTGCTCGGAACCCGGGGAGCACAGATACGCAGTATTTT.

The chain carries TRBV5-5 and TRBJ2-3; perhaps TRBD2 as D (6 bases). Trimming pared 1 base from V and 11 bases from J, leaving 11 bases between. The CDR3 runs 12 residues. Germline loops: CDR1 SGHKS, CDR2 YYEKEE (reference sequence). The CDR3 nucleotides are TGTGCCAGCAGCTTGACATGGGACTTGCAGTATTTT. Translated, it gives CASSLTWDLQYF.

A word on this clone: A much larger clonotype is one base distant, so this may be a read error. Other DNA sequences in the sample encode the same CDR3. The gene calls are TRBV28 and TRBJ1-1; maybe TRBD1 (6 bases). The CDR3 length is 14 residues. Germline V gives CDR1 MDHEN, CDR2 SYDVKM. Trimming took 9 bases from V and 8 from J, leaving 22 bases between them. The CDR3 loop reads CASSAAGGMLEAFF. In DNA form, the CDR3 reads TGTGCCAGTAGCGCAGCGGGGGGCATGTTAGAAGCTTTCTTT. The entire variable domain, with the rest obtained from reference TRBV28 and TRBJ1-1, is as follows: DVKVTQSSRYLVKRTGEKVFLECVQDMDHENMFWYRQDPGLGLRLIYFSYDVKMKEKGDIPEGYSVSREKKERFSLILESASTNQTSMYLCASSAAGGMLEAFFGQGTRLTVV.

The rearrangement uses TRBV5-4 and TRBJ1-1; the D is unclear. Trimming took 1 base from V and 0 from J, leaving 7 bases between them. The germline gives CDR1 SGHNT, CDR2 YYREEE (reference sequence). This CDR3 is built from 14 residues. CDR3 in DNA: TGTGCCAGCAGCTTGCCGGGGTTGAACACTGAAGCTTTCTTT. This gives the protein CASSLPGLNTEAFF.

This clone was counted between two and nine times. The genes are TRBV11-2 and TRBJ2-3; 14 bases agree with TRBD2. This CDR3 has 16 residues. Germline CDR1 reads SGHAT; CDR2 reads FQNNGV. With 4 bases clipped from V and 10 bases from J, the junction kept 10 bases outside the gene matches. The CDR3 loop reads CASSSPTSGRAGAQYF. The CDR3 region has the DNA TGTGCCAGCAGCTCCCCGACTAGCGGGAGGGCGGGGGCGCAGTATTTT. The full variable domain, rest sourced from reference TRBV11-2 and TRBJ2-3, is EAGVAQSPRYKIIEKRQSVAFWCNPISGHATLYWYQQILGQGPKLLIQFQNNGVVDDSQLPKDRFSAERLKGVDSTLKIQPAKLEDSAVYLCASSSPTSGRAGAQYFGPGTRLTVL.

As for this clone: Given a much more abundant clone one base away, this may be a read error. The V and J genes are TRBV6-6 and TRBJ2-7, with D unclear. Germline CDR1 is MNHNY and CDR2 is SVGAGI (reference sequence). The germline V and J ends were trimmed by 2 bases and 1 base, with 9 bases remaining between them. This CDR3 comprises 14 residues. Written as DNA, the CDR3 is TGTGCCAGCAGTTACCCGGACGGTTCCTACGAGCAGTACTTC. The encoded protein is CASSYPDGSYEQYF.

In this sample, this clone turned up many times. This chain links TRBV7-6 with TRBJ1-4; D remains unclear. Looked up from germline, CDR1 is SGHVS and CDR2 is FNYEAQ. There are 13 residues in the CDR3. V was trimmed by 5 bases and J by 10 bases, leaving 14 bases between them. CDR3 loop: CASSPNWSGKLFF. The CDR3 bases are TGTGCCAGCAGCCCAAACTGGTCGGGAAAACTGTTTTTT.

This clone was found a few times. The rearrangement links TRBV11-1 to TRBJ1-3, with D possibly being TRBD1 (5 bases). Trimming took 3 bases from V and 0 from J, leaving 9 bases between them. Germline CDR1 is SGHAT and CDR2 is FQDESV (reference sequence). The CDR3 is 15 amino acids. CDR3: CASSLGRSSGNTIYF. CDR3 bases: TGTGCCAGCAGCTTGGGGCGAAGCTCTGGAAACACCATATATTTT.

CDR3 in amino acids: CASSQGGYGYTF. CDR3 nucleotides: TGTGCCAGCAGCCAAGGGGGCTATGGCTACACCTTC. V gene TRBV11-2 combines with J gene TRBJ1-2, with D possibly TRBD1 on 6 matching bases. Germline CDR1 reads SGHAT; CDR2 reads FQNNGV. The CDR3 is 12 residues long. V lost 5 bases to trimming and J lost 4 bases, with 8 bases between them.

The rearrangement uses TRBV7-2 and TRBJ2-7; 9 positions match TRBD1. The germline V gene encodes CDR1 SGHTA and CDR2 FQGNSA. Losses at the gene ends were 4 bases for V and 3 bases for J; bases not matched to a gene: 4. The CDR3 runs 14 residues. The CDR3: CASSSTGQGYEQYF. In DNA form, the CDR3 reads TGTGCCAGCAGCTCGACGGGACAGGGCTACGAGCAGTACTTC.

The CDR3 sequence: CASSLTAETGLRETQYF. In DNA form, the CDR3 reads TGTGCCAGCAGCTTAACGGCGGAAACTGGCTTGCGAGAGACCCAGTACTTC. The V gene is TRBV7-2, the J gene TRBJ2-5; no firm D call. Germline lookup yields CDR1 SGHTA and CDR2 FQGNSA. The CDR3 contains 17 residues. V dropped 2 bases and J dropped 4 bases, with 20 bases sitting between them.

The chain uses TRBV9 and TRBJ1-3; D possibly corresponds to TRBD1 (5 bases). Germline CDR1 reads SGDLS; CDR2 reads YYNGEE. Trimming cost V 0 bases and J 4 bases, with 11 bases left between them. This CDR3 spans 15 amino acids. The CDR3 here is CASSVGQGAGNTIYF. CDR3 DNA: TGTGCCAGCAGCGTAGGCCAGGGTGCCGGAAACACCATATATTTT.

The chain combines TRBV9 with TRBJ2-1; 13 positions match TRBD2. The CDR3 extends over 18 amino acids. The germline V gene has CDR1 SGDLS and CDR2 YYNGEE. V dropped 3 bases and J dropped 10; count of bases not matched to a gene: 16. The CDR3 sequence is CASSAVGTSGNLAIEQFF. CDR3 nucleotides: TGTGCCAGCAGCGCCGTTGGGACTAGCGGGAATTTGGCCATCGAGCAGTTCTTC.

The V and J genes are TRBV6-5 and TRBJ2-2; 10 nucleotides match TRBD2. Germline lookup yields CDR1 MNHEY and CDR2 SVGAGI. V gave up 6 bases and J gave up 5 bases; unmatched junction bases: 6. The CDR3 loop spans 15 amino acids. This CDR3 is CASRGSGRETGELFF. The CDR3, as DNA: TGTGCCAGCAGGGGGAGCGGGAGGGAGACCGGGGAGCTGTTTTTT.

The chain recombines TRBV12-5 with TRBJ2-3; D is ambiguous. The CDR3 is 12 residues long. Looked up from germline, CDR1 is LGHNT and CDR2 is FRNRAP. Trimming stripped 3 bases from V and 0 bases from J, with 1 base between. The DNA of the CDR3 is TGTGCTAGTGGTTTTAGCACAGATACGCAGTATTTT. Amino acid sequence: CASGFSTDTQYF.